The clone carrying this TCR beta chain was seen many times. Its antigen is as yet unknown. This sample stems from a study of breast tumors, draining lymph nodes, adjacent tissues. Breast cancer patients provided tissue from their axillary draining lymph nodes. Using its own MiXCR run on the multiplex PCR reads, TCRdb lists one record per CDR3 protein. The profile shows approximately 210,000 distinct CDR3 sequences, 34% of them singletons. General study results and limits: That most tumor T cells come from lymph nodes remained unproven. Compared with lymph nodes, tumors were less diverse; compared with nontumor tissue, more.

Germline CDR1 is SGHTA and CDR2 is FQGNSA. The V gene lost 2 bases and the J gene lost 2 bases, with 4 bases spanning the gap. This CDR3 spans 14 amino acids. Sequences were obtained from axillary lymph node tissue. The rearrangement links TRBV7-2 to TRBJ2-6; no clear D. The receptor comes from a female donor with breast cancer. Some clones in this sample may be carry-over from other donors' samples. CDR3 residues: CASSLSPGANVLTF. CDR3 sequence (DNA): TGTGCCAGCAGCTTATCCCCTGGGGCCAACGTCCTGACTTTC. The whole variable domain, filled in from reference TRBV7-2 and TRBJ2-6, reads GAGVSQSPSNKVTEKGKDVELRCDPISGHTALYWYRQSLGQGLEFLIYFQGNSAPDKSGLPSDRFSAERTGGSVSTLTIQRTQQEDSAVYLCASSLSPGANVLTFGAGSRLTVL.